This TCR beta chain originates from a study of breast tumors, draining lymph nodes, adjacent tissues. Study results and caveats: Data only fit, rather than demonstrated, lymph node origin of most tumor T cells.

Using its own MiXCR run on the multiplex PCR reads, TCRdb lists one record per CDR3 protein. The data contain about 150,000 distinct CDR3 sequences, around 24% of them seen just once; the ten biggest clones take up under 3%. The lymph nodes were axillary draining lymph nodes from breast cancer patients. In germline, CDR1 is SGHDN, CDR2 FVKESK. The length of the CDR3 is 14 residues. V shed 4 bases and J 9 bases; nucleotides not matched to a gene: 12. This clonotype was detected ten times or more. Its antigen is undetermined. The TCR comes from a female donor with breast cancer. Some clones in this sample may be carry-over from other donors' samples. The rearrangement links TRBV14 to TRBJ2-7, with 7 bases identical to TRBD2. The sequenced sample consisted of axillary lymph node tissue. The CDR3 DNA is TGTGCCAGCAGCCTAGGGACTACTAGCTGGATGCAGTACTTC. As protein: CASSLGTTSWMQYF.